This TCR beta chain originates from a study of identical twins. From the 5' RACE reads, TCRdb called clonotypes with MiXCR, one entry per CDR3 protein. The table shows a few hundred thousand distinct CDR3 sequences, with more than 9% occurring only once. Germline V gives CDR1 KGHSH, CDR2 LQKENI. The J segment lost 3 bases and the V segment lost 3 bases, leaving 6 bases of the junction unmatched. This CDR3 has 16 amino acids. This sample was also put to use in a study of yellow fever vaccine responses in identical twins. That report adds: It has been reported that, in twins, the vaccine T cell response seemed partly convergent and partly personalized.

The TCR originated in a woman aged 18-29 years in good health. Sequenced: PBMCs. The chain has TRBV18 and TRBJ2-7; 12 nucleotides agree with TRBD2. The CDR3 coding sequence is TGTGCCAGCTCACCGCCGACTAGCGGGAGTTACTACGAGCAGTACTTC. This codes for CASSPPTSGSYYEQYF.